This TCR beta chain is drawn from a study of cytomegalovirus exposure and HLA in healthy donors. PCR involved 60 Vbeta and 13 Jbeta primers. Profiled with immunoSEQ multiplex PCR; TCRdb holds only in-frame clones, not every one. The data contain roughly 100,000 clones, under 80% of them seen just once; the ten biggest clones take up 7.5% to 10%. As concerns this clone: The target antigen is unknown.

Between the trimmed V and J ends, which lost 0 bases and 4 bases, there was a span of 7 bases. The CDR3 loop spans 13 amino acids. Looked up from germline, CDR1 is SEHNR and CDR2 is FQNEAQ (reference sequence). General study results and limits: Later analysis demonstrated an association between a missense DCLRE1C variant and TCR beta V- and J-gene trimming.

The chain carries TRBV7-9 and TRBJ2-7, with D unresolved. Sample: PBMCs. This sequence was found in a woman aged 40 to 50 in good health and CMV-seropositive. The CDR3 spells CASSLAWRYEQYF. For the CDR3, the DNA is TGTGCCAGCAGCTTAGCTTGGAGATACGAGCAGTACTTC.